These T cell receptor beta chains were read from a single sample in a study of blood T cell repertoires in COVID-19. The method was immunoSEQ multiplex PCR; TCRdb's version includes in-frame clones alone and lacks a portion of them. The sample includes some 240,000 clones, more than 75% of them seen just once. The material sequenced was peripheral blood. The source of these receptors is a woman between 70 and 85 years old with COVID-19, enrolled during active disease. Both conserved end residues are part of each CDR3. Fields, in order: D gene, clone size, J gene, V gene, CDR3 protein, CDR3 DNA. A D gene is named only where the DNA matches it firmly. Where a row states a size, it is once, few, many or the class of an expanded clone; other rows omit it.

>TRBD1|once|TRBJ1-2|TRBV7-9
CASSQDRGLAYGYTF
TGTGCCAGCAGCCAGGACAGGGGGCTTGCCTATGGCTACACCTTC
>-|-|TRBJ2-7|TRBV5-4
CASSSTGGPSHEQYF
TGTGCCAGCAGCTCCACGGGGGGCCCATCACACGAGCAGTACTTC
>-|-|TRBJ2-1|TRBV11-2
CASSLDRLNEQFF
TGTGCCAGCAGCCTTGACAGACTTAATGAGCAGTTCTTC
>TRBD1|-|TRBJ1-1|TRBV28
CASSPGTVNTEAFF
TGTGCCAGCAGTCCCGGGACAGTGAACACTGAAGCTTTCTTT
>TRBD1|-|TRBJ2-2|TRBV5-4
CASSGYSQGAGELFF
TGTGCCAGCAGCGGATATTCTCAGGGGGCCGGGGAGCTGTTTTTT
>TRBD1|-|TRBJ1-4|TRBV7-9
CASIKGQGLEKLFF
TGTGCCAGCATCAAGGGACAGGGACTCGAAAAACTGTTTTTT
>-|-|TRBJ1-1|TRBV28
CASSIGGARNTEAFF
TGTGCCAGCAGCATTGGGGGGGCGCGGAACACTGAAGCTTTCTTT
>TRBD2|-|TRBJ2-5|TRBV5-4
CASSYSGREETQYF
TGTGCCAGCAGCTATAGCGGGAGAGAAGAGACCCAGTACTTC
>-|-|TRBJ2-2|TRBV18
CASSPIYNTGELFF
TGTGCCAGCTCACCTATATATAACACCGGGGAGCTGTTTTTT
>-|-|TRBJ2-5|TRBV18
CASSQSLVAQETQYF
TGTGCCAGCTCCCAGTCGCTTGTGGCCCAAGAGACCCAGTACTTC
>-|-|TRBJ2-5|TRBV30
CAWSLFQETQYF
TGTGCCTGGAGCCTCTTTCAAGAGACCCAGTACTTC
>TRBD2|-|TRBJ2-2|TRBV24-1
CATRGLAGAENTGELFF
TGTGCCACCAGGGGTCTGGCGGGAGCGGAGAACACCGGGGAGCTGTTTTTT
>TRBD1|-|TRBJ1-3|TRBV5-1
CASSLAGTGFGNTIYF
TGCGCCAGCAGCTTGGCCGGGACAGGCTTTGGAAACACCATATATTTT
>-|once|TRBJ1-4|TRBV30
CAWNPGGEKLFF
TGTGCCTGGAATCCAGGCGGGGAAAAACTGTTTTTT
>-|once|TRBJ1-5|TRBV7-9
CASIVQGFNQPQHF
TGTGCCAGCATAGTGCAGGGCTTCAATCAGCCCCAGCATTTT
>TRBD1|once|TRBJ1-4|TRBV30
CAWSGQGATANEKLFF
TGTGCCTGGAGTGGACAGGGGGCAACAGCTAATGAAAAACTGTTTTTT
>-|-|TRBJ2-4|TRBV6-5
CASRGRLVAKNIQYF
TGTGCCAGCAGGGGCCGGTTGGTAGCCAAAAACATTCAGTACTTC
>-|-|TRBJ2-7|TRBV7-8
CASSFNRDTYEQYF
TGTGCCAGCAGCTTCAACAGGGATACCTACGAGCAGTACTTC
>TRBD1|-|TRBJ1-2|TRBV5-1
CASSLALQGYGYTF
TGCGCCAGCAGCTTGGCCTTACAGGGGTATGGCTACACCTTC
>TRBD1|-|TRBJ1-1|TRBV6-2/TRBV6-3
CASSYSVGTGALKTEAFF
TGTGCCAGCAGTTACTCGGTCGGGACAGGGGCGTTGAAGACTGAAGCTTTCTTT
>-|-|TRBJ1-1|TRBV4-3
CASSQERWSTEAFF
TGCGCCAGCAGCCAAGAACGGTGGAGTACTGAAGCTTTCTTT
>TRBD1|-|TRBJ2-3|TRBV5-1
CASSIGQVSDTQYF
TGCGCCAGCAGTATCGGACAGGTTTCAGATACGCAGTATTTT
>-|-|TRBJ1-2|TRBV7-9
CASSQYRSLYGYTF
TGTGCCAGCAGCCAGTACAGGAGTTTGTATGGCTACACCTTC
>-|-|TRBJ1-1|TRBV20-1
CSASSGEMNTEAFF
TGCAGTGCTAGTTCCGGGGAAATGAACACTGAAGCTTTCTTT
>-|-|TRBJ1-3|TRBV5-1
CASSLDGLGNTIYF
TGCGCCAGCAGCCTGGACGGACTTGGAAACACCATATATTTT
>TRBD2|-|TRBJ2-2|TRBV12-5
CAKCPVAGDPGELFF
TGTGCCAAGTGCCCTGTAGCGGGAGACCCCGGGGAGCTGTTTTTT
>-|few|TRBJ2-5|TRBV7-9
CASSLKTRVAETQYF
TGTGCCAGCAGCCTAAAGACACGCGTGGCAGAGACCCAGTACTTC
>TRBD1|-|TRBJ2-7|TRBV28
CASLWTGEPYEQYF
TGTGCCAGTCTCTGGACAGGGGAACCCTACGAGCAGTACTTC
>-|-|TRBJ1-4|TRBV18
CASSQASSREKLFF
TGTGCCAGCTCGCAGGCTAGCAGTCGGGAAAAACTGTTTTTT
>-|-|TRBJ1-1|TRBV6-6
CASSSTPNTEAFF
TGTGCCAGCAGTTCAACTCCGAACACTGAAGCTTTCTTT
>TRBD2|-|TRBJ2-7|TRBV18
CASSRTSGREYEQYF
TGTGCCAGCTCTCGGACTAGCGGGAGGGAATACGAGCAGTACTTC
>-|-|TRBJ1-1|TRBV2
CASRGAGLNTEAFF
TGTGCCAGCAGAGGGGCAGGGTTGAACACTGAAGCTTTCTTT
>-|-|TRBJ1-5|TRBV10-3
CAISESAGGSNQPQHF
TGTGCCATCAGTGAGTCGGCTGGGGGGAGCAATCAGCCCCAGCATTTT
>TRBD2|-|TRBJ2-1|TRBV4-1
CASSQRTSGRINEQFF
TGCGCCAGCAGCCAGAGGACTAGCGGGAGGATCAATGAGCAGTTCTTC
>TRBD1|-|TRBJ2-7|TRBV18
CASSPLRQGQTYEQYF
TGTGCCAGCTCACCGCTGAGACAGGGGCAAACCTACGAGCAGTACTTC
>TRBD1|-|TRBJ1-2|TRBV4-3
CASSQVGQDYGYTF
TGCGCCAGCAGCCAAGTCGGACAGGACTATGGCTACACCTTC
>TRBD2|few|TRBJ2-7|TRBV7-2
CASSFLTSGGYEQYF
TGTGCCAGCAGCTTCCTGACTAGCGGGGGCTACGAGCAGTACTTC
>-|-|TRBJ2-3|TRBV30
CAWSVFDRSSPQYF
TGTGCCTGGAGTGTTTTTGATCGTTCTAGTCCGCAGTATTTT
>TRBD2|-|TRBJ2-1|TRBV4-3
CASSEELAVYNEQFF
TGCGCCAGCAGCGAAGAACTAGCGGTCTACAATGAGCAGTTCTTC
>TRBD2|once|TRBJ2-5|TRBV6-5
CASRPLAGGETQYF
TGTGCCAGCAGGCCACTAGCGGGAGGAGAGACCCAGTACTTC
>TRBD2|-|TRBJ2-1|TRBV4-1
CASSQDPSGSRDEQFF
TGCGCCAGCAGCCAAGATCCTAGCGGGAGTCGCGATGAGCAGTTCTTC
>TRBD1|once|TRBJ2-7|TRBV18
CASSPPGTGMIYEQYF
TGTGCCAGCTCACCTCCCGGGACAGGGATGATCTACGAGCAGTACTTC
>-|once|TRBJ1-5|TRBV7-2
CASSLLSGGQPQHF
TGTGCCAGCAGCTTACTCTCGGGGGGACAGCCCCAGCATTTT
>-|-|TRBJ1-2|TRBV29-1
CSVGDKVYGYTF
TGCAGCGTTGGGGACAAGGTCTATGGCTACACCTTC
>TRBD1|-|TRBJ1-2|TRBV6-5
CASSPRQGYGYTF
TGTGCCAGCAGTCCTCGACAGGGCTATGGCTACACCTTC
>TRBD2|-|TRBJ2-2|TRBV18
CASSPQTSGYHTGELFF
TGTGCCAGCTCACCCCAGACTAGCGGGTACCACACCGGGGAGCTGTTTTTT
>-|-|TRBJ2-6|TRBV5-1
CASSLAGPSGANVLTF
TGCGCCAGCAGCTTGGCAGGTCCCTCTGGGGCCAACGTCCTGACTTTC
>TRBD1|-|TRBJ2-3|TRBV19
CASSIPGTAYTDTQYF
TGTGCCAGTAGTATCCCGGGGACAGCGTACACAGATACGCAGTATTTT
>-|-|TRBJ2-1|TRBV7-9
CASSFPTGINNEQFF
TGTGCCAGCAGCTTCCCGACTGGTATAAACAATGAGCAGTTCTTC
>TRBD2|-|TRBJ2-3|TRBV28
CASSTGLAGADTQYF
TGTGCCAGCAGTACGGGACTAGCGGGAGCGGATACGCAGTATTTT
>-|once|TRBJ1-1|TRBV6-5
CASSPRADTEAFF
TGTGCCAGCAGCCCGCGGGCGGACACTGAAGCTTTCTTT
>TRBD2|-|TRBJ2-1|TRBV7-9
CASSSRTSGAYNEQFF
TGTGCCAGCAGCTCGAGGACTAGCGGTGCTTACAATGAGCAGTTCTTC